Listed here are 11 T cell receptor beta chains from one sample, sequenced in a study of T cells in localized non-small cell lung cancer. Sequencing was performed with immunoSEQ multiplex PCR; in TCRdb, only in-frame clones are kept and a portion is missing. Of 25,000 or so clones listed, 90% are singletons. The sequencing here drew on peripheral blood, taken before any cancer treatment. The source is a woman aged 40-69 years with stage I lung adenocarcinoma.

The chain couples TRBV6-1 to TRBJ2-1; D is ambiguous. V was shortened by 7 bases and J by 8 bases, with 9 bases between the two germline ends. The CDR3 is 11 amino acids. Germline assignment: CDR1 MNHNS and CDR2 SASEGT. The CDR3 sequence is CASTGSDEQFF. Written as DNA, the CDR3 is TGTGCCAGCACCGGAAGCGATGAGCAGTTCTTC.

The chain combines TRBV7-8 with TRBJ2-5, with a possible D match to TRBD2 (6 bases). The CDR3 loop spans 13 amino acids. The V end lost 5 bases, the J end lost 9 bases, and 16 bases lay between the germline ends. The germline V gene encodes CDR1 SGHVS and CDR2 FQNEAQ. CDR3 nucleotide sequence: TGTGCCAGCAGCCGATCACCGAGGGAGGCCCAGTACTTC. Translating it yields CASSRSPREAQYF.

V and J are TRBV15 and TRBJ1-5, with D tentatively TRBD1 (6 bases). Trimming removed 0 bases at V and 9 bases at J, with 9 bases between. The germline CDR1 and CDR2 sequences are LNHNV and YYDKDF (reference sequence). CDR3 length equals 13 residues. This CDR3 is CATSRERGSPQHF. In DNA form, the CDR3 reads TGTGCCACCAGCAGAGAGAGGGGGTCGCCCCAGCATTTT.

The rearrangement links TRBV7-6 to TRBJ2-3; TRBD1 matches 9 bases. There are 15 residues in the CDR3. The germline V gene has CDR1 SGHVS and CDR2 FNYEAQ. The junction had 10 bases not matched to a gene; V was cut back by 6 bases and J by 6 bases. DNA of the CDR3: TGTGCCAGCAGTCTTCCCGGGACAGGGTGGGATACGCAGTATTTT. Translating it yields CASSLPGTGWDTQYF.

The chain is built from TRBV7-2 and TRBJ2-5; 10 bases line up with TRBD1. V was clipped by 4 bases and J by 7 bases; unmatched bases: 9. The CDR3 totals 15 residues. The germline V gene encodes CDR1 SGHTA and CDR2 FQGNSA. The CDR3 here is CASSSGTGVRGTQYF. Written as DNA, the CDR3 is TGTGCCAGCAGCTCCGGGACAGGGGTACGGGGGACCCAGTACTTC.

The V call is TRBV18, the J call TRBJ1-1, with D possibly being TRBD1 (6 bases). Trimming pared 3 bases from V and 0 bases from J, leaving 14 bases between. Germline-derived CDR1 and CDR2 are KGHSH and LQKENI. This CDR3 is built from 16 residues. The CDR3 region is CASSPRQATLNTEAFF. Written as DNA, the CDR3 is TGTGCCAGCTCACCGAGACAGGCAACCTTGAACACTGAAGCTTTCTTT.

The chain carries TRBV30 and TRBJ1-2; D gene unclear. Germline V gene sequence: CDR1 GTSNPN, CDR2 SVGIG (reference sequence). Deletions cut 2 bases from V and 7 bases from J, with 11 bases between. The CDR3 sequence is 12 residues long. The CDR3 protein is CAWSLLSGGYTF. The CDR3 bases are TGTGCCTGGAGTCTCCTAAGTGGTGGCTACACCTTC.

This chain connects TRBV6-6 to TRBJ2-3; D is unresolved. There are 11 residues in the CDR3. V was trimmed by 7 bases and J by 6 bases, leaving 8 bases between them. Germline CDR1 and CDR2: MNHNY and SVGAGI (reference sequence). CDR3 region: CASNGIDTQYF. The DNA for the CDR3 is TGTGCCAGCAATGGAATCGATACGCAGTATTTT.

V is TRBV7-9 and J is TRBJ1-1; D gene unclear. V shed 3 bases and J shed 3 bases, with 8 bases lying between them. This CDR3 comprises 13 residues. Germline CDR1 SEHNR, CDR2 FQNEAQ (reference sequence). CDR3 region: CASSFNKDTEAFF. CDR3 DNA sequence: TGTGCCAGCAGCTTTAATAAGGACACTGAAGCTTTCTTT.

This clone has just a few counts. The V call is TRBV5-1, the J call TRBJ2-3; D not resolved. From germline, CDR1 is SGHRS and CDR2 YFSETQ. This CDR3 comprises 14 residues. V lost 4 bases and J 5 bases, leaving 14 bases between the germline ends. The DNA of the CDR3 is TGCGCCAGCAGCCTTCAGGCTGCACGAGATACGCAGTATTTT. Its translation is CASSLQAARDTQYF.

In DNA form, the CDR3 reads TGTGCCAGCAGCGAACAGGGTTCCAACTATGGCTACACCTTC. It is translated as CASSEQGSNYGYTF. The V call is TRBV9, the J call TRBJ1-2, with a possible D match to TRBD1 (6 bases). Trimming left V 3 bases short and J 2 bases short, with 11 bases between. The CDR3 runs 14 residues. The germline gives CDR1 SGDLS, CDR2 YYNGEE.